The present entry profiles one TCR beta chain with its context. Antigen: not known. These data originate in a study of OX40 agonist ivuxolimab in advanced cancers. On cycle 4 day 1 and cycle 7 day 1, as well as at baseline, blood was sampled. Measured with immunoSEQ multiplex PCR; TCRdb has only the in-frame clones, and not every one. The profile covers 70,000 to 85,000 clones, with 70% to 90% appearing a single time and 5.9% taken by the ten largest. General study points: Among some nonresponders, normalized T-cell clonal expansion was also low. The mean number of expanded clones was higher in CD8+ T cells than in CD4+.

CDR1 and CDR2 from the germline V gene are SGHDT and YYEEEE. The V gene lost 1 base and the J gene lost 2 bases, with 9 bases spanning the gap. The CDR3 length is 14 residues. The sample was CD4+ or CD8+ T cells sorted from blood, taken in a trial of the OX40 agonist ivuxolimab. The origin of this receptor is an adult with an advanced solid tumor such as melanoma, head and neck, liver or kidney cancer. The V and J genes are TRBV5-6 and TRBJ1-1, with D uncertain. The CDR3, as DNA: TGTGCCAGCAGCTTGTTTCCCCTAAACACTGAAGCTTTCTTT. Amino acids: CASSLFPLNTEAFF.